This T cell receptor beta chain was sequenced for a study of response to subunit inactivated influenza vaccine. MiXCR, applied by TCRdb to the RT-PCR reads, yields one record per CDR3 protein. The top ten hold roughly 9.6% of the sample, which has about 570,000 distinct CDR3 sequences, approximately 10% seen once. From germline, CDR1 is SGHAT and CDR2 FQNNGV. The CDR3 extends over 18 amino acids. With V trimmed by 2 bases and J by 2 bases, 9 bases remained unmatched. This sample also belongs to another study, concerning T cells expressing NK-cell markers. That source notes: Researchers built TCR beta cDNA using 5'RACE template switching with UMIs. Sequencing of TCR beta repertoires drew on sorted CD3+CD56+NKG2C+, CD3+CD56+NKG2C- and CD3+CD56-NKG2C+ T cells. Just one sequenced donor of eight was HCMV-seronegative, while seven were seropositive. The same clonotypes also predominated in the CD3+CD56-NKG2C+ fraction of a handful of donors. HCMV specificity of expanded NKG2C+ T cell clones remained unclear.

The receptor comes from a man in his fifties or sixties who received an inactivated influenza vaccine. V and J are TRBV11-2 and TRBJ2-7; 13 bases match TRBD2. This specimen was PBMCs from blood, taken on the day of vaccination. DNA for the CDR3: TGTGCCAGCAGCTTAAGGACTAGCGGGGGTAGGGTACCCTACGAGCAGTACTTC. It yields the protein CASSLRTSGGRVPYEQYF.